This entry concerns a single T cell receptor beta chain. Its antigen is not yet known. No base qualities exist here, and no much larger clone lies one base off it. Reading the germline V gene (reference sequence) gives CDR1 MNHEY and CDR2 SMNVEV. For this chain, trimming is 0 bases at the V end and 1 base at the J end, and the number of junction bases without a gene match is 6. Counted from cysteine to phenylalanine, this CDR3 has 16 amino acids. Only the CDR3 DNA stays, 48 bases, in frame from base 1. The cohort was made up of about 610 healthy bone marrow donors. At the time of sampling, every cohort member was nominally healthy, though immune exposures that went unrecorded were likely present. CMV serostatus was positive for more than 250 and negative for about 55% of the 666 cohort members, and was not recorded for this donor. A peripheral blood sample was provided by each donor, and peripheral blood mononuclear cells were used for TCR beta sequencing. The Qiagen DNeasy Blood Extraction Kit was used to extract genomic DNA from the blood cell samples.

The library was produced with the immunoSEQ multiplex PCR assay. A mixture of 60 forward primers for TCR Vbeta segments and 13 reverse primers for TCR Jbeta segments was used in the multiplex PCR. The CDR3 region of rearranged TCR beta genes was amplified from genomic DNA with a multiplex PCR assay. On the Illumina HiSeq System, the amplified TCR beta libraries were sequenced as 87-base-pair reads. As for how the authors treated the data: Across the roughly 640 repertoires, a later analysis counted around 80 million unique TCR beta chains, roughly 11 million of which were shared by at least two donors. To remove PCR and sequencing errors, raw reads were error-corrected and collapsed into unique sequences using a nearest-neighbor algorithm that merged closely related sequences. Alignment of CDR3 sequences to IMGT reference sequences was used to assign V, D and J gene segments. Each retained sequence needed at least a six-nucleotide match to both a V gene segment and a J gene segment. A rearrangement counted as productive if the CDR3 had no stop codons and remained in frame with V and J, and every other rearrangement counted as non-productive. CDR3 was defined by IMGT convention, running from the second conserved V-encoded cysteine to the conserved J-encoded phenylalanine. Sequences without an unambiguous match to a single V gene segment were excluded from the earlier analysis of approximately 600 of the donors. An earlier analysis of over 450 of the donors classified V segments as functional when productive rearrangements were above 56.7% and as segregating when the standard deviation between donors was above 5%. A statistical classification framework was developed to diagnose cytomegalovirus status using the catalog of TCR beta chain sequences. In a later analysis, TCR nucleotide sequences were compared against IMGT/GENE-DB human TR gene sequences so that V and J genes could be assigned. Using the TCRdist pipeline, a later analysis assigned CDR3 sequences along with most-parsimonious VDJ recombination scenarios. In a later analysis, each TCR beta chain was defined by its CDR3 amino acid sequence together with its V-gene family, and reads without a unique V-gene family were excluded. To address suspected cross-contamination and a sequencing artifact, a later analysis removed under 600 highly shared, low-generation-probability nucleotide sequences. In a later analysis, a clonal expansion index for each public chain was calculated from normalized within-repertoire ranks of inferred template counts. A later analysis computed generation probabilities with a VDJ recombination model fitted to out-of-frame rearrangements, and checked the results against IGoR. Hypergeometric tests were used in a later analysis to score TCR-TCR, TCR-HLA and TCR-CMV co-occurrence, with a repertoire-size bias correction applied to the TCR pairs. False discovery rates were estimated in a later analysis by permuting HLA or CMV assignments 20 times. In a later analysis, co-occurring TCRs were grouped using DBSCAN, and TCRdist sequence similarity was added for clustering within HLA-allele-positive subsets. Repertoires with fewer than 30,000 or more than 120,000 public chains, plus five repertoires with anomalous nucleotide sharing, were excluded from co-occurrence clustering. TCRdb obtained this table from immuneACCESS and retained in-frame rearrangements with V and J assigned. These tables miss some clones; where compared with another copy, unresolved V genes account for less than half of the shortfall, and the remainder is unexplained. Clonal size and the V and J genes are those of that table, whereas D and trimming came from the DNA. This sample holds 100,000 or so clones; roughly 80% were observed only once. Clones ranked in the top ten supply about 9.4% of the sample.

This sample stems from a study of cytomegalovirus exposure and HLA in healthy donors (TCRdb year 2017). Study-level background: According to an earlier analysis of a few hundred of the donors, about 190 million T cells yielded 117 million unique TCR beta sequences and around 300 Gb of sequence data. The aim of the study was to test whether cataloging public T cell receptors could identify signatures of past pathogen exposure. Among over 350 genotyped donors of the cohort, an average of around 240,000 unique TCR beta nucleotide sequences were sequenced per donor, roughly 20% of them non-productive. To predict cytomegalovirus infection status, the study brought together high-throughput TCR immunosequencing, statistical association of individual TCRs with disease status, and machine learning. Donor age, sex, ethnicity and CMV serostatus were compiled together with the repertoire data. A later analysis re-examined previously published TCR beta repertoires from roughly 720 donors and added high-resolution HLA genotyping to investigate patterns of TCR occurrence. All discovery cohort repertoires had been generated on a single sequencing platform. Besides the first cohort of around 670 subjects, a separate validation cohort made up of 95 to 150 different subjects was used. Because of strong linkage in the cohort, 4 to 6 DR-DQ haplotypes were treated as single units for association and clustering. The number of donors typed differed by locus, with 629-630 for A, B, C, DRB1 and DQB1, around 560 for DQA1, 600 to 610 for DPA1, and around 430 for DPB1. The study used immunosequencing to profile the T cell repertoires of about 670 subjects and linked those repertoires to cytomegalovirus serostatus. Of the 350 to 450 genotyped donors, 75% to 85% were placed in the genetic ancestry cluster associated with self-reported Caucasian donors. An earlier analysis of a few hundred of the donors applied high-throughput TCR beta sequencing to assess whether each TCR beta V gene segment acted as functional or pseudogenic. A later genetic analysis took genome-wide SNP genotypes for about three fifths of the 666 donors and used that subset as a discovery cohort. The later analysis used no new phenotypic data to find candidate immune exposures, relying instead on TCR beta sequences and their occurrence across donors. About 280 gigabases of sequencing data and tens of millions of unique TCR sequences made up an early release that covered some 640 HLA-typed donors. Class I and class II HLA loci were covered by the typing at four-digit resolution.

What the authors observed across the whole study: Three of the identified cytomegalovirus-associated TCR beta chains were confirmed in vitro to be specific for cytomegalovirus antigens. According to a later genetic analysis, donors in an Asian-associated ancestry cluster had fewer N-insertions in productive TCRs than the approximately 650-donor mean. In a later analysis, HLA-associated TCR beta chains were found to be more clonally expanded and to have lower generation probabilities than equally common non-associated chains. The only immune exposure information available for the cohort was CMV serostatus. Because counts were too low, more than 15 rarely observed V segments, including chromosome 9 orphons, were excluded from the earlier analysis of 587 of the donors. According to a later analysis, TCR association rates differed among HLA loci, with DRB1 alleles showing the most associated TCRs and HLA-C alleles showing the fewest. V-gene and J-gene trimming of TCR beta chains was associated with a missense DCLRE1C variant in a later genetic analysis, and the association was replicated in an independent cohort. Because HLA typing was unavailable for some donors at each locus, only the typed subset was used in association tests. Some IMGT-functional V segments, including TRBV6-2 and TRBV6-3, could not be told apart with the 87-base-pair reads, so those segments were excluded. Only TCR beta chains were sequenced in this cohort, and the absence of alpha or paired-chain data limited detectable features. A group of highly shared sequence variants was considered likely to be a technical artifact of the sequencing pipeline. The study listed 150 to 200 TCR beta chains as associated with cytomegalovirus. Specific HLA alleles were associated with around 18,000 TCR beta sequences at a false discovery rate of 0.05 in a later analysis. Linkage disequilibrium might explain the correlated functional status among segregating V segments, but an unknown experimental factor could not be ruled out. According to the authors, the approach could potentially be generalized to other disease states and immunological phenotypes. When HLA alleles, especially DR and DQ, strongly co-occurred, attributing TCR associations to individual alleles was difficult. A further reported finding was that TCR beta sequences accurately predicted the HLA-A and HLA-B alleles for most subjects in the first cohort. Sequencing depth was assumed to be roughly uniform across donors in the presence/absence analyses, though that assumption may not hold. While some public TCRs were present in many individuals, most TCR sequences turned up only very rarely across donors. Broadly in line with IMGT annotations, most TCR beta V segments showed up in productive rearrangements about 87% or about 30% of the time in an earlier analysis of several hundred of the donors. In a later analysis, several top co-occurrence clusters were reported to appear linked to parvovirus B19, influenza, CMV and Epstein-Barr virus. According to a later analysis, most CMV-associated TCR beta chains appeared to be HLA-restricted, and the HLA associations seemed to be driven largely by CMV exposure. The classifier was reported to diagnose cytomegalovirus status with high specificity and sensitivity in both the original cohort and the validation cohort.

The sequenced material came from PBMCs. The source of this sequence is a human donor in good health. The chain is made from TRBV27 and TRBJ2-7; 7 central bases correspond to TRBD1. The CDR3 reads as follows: CASSLSAGTASYEQYF. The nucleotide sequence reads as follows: TGTGCCAGCAGTTTATCGGCCGGGACAGCGTCCTACGAGCAGTACTTC.